A selection of T cell receptor beta chains follows, all from one sample in a study of identifying expanded T cells in peripheral blood. Sequenced by immunoSEQ multiplex PCR; TCRdb stores in-frame clones only, minus some. The sample includes over 80,000 clones, more than 75% of them seen just once. The sequenced sample consisted of blood. These receptor sequences come from a person between 18 and 70 years old in good health. Each CDR3 is given with its conserved first and last residue. The D gene is left open where the match is weak. Size is omitted from some rows. Given values are once, few, many or a class for expanded clones.

J: TRBJ1-2
size: few
V: TRBV19
D: -
CDR3: CASSIGQRGNYGYTF
DNA: TGTGCCAGTAGTATAGGACAGCGGGGTAACTATGGCTACACCTTC

J: TRBJ2-3
size: few
V: TRBV4-1
D: -
CDR3: CASSHLQVRVSTDTQYF
DNA: TGCGCCAGCAGCCATCTCCAAGTCCGGGTTAGCACAGATACGCAGTATTTT

J: TRBJ2-7
size: -
V: TRBV27
D: TRBD1
CDR3: CASSLVDRGYEQYF
DNA: TGTGCCAGCAGTTTAGTGGACAGGGGCTACGAGCAGTACTTC

J: TRBJ1-1
size: -
V: TRBV4-3
D: -
CDR3: CASSPYHTNTEAFF
DNA: TGCGCCAGCAGCCCGTATCACACGAACACTGAAGCTTTCTTT

J: TRBJ1-2
size: -
V: TRBV5-8
D: -
CDR3: CASSLETLGETNYGYTF
DNA: TGTGCCAGCAGCTTAGAGACCCTTGGGGAGACGAACTATGGCTACACCTTC

J: TRBJ1-1
size: -
V: TRBV5-1
D: -
CDR3: CASSTSHGMNTEAFF
DNA: TGCGCCAGCAGCACTTCTCACGGAATGAACACTGAAGCTTTCTTT

J: TRBJ2-2
size: few
V: TRBV11-2
D: -
CDR3: CASSSIRRVTGELFF
DNA: TGTGCCAGCAGCTCAATACGGAGGGTGACCGGGGAGCTGTTTTTT

J: TRBJ1-1
size: -
V: TRBV19
D: TRBD1
CDR3: CASSLRQGAEAFF
DNA: TGTGCCAGTAGCCTCCGACAGGGCGCTGAAGCTTTCTTT

J: TRBJ1-1
size: -
V: TRBV7-9
D: -
CDR3: CASSLEGRTAEAFF
DNA: TGTGCCAGCAGCTTAGAAGGTCGCACCGCTGAAGCTTTCTTT

J: TRBJ1-5
size: -
V: TRBV18
D: -
CDR3: CASSLRQDKQPQHF
DNA: TGTGCCAGCTCACTCAGACAAGACAAACAGCCCCAGCATTTT

J: TRBJ1-2
size: -
V: TRBV27
D: -
CDR3: CASSLQGDSGYTF
DNA: TGTGCCAGCAGTCTACAGGGTGATTCTGGCTACACCTTC

J: TRBJ1-4
size: -
V: TRBV25-1
D: -
CDR3: CASSDSRTLLEKLFF
DNA: TGTGCCAGCAGTGATTCGCGTACCCTGCTTGAAAAACTGTTTTTT

J: TRBJ1-5
size: -
V: TRBV10-2
D: TRBD1
CDR3: CASSDGTGARQPQHF
DNA: TGCGCCAGCAGTGATGGGACAGGGGCACGTCAGCCCCAGCATTTT

J: TRBJ1-2
size: -
V: TRBV6-5
D: -
CDR3: CASSQRQEHYGYTF
DNA: TGTGCCAGCAGTCAAAGACAGGAGCACTATGGCTACACCTTC

J: TRBJ1-1
size: -
V: TRBV6-5
D: TRBD1
CDR3: CASRTHRGPNTEAFF
DNA: TGTGCCAGCAGGACCCACAGGGGGCCGAACACTGAAGCTTTCTTT

J: TRBJ2-7
size: -
V: TRBV27
D: TRBD1
CDR3: CASSLSRLGQGFKYEQYF
DNA: TGTGCCAGCAGTTTATCCCGACTTGGACAGGGGTTTAAGTACGAGCAGTACTTC

J: TRBJ1-2
size: -
V: TRBV20-1
D: -
CDR3: CSATIQVGSTF
DNA: TGCAGTGCCACGATACAAGTGGGTAGCACCTTC

J: TRBJ1-6
size: -
V: TRBV6-4
D: -
CDR3: CASSDSLVSPLHF
DNA: TGTGCCAGCAGTGACTCGTTAGTTTCCCCCCTCCACTTT

J: TRBJ1-2
size: -
V: TRBV11-3
D: TRBD1
CDR3: CASSLGDRGSGGYTF
DNA: TGTGCCAGCAGCTTGGGGGACAGGGGGAGTGGTGGCTACACCTTC

J: TRBJ1-2
size: -
V: TRBV11-2
D: TRBD1
CDR3: CASSLAQGASGYTF
DNA: TGTGCCAGCAGCTTGGCACAGGGGGCTTCTGGCTACACCTTC

J: TRBJ1-6
size: once
V: TRBV6-6
D: -
CDR3: CASSPNRDYNSPLHF
DNA: TGTGCCAGCAGCCCCAATCGGGATTATAATTCACCCCTCCACTTT

J: TRBJ2-5
size: -
V: TRBV4-1
D: TRBD1
CDR3: CASSIRGREETQYF
DNA: TGCGCCAGCAGCATCAGGGGGCGGGAAGAGACCCAGTACTTC

J: TRBJ1-5
size: -
V: TRBV7-2
D: -
CDR3: CASSSRTGRGNQPQHF
DNA: TGTGCCAGCAGCTCAAGAACAGGGAGAGGCAATCAGCCCCAGCATTTT

J: TRBJ1-2
size: many
V: TRBV7-6
D: -
CDR3: CASSLEGKFYTF
DNA: TGTGCCAGCAGCTTAGAGGGCAAATTCTACACCTTC

J: TRBJ2-2
size: few
V: TRBV30
D: TRBD1
CDR3: CAWNTGGLNTGELFF
DNA: TGTGCCTGGAATACAGGGGGCTTAAACACCGGGGAGCTGTTTTTT

J: TRBJ1-1
size: -
V: TRBV7-2
D: TRBD1
CDR3: CASSLTGAGTEAFF
DNA: TGTGCCAGCAGTTTAACAGGGGCCGGCACTGAAGCTTTCTTT

J: TRBJ1-2
size: -
V: TRBV18
D: -
CDR3: CASSPPSTNYGYTF
DNA: TGTGCCAGCTCACCACCCTCCACAAACTATGGCTACACCTTC

J: TRBJ1-4
size: -
V: TRBV2
D: TRBD1
CDR3: CASLSGTGGEKLFF
DNA: TGTGCCAGCCTCTCCGGGACAGGAGGGGAAAAACTGTTTTTT

J: TRBJ1-4
size: -
V: TRBV7-2
D: -
CDR3: CASSLGGSGRGEKLFF
DNA: TGTGCCAGCAGCTTAGGAGGTTCAGGGAGGGGCGAAAAACTGTTTTTT

J: TRBJ1-1
size: -
V: TRBV27
D: TRBD1
CDR3: CASSPAPGTGGYTEAFF
DNA: TGTGCCAGCAGTCCAGCCCCCGGGACAGGGGGATATACTGAAGCTTTCTTT

J: TRBJ2-7
size: -
V: TRBV27
D: TRBD1
CDR3: CASSTPRDRGSYEQYF
DNA: TGTGCCAGCAGCACCCCCCGGGACAGGGGCTCCTACGAGCAGTACTTC

J: TRBJ2-2
size: -
V: TRBV11-3
D: TRBD1
CDR3: CASSPGQGYTGELFF
DNA: TGTGCCAGCAGCCCGGGACAGGGATACACCGGGGAGCTGTTTTTT

J: TRBJ1-5
size: -
V: TRBV27
D: -
CDR3: CASSLSHQGQPQHF
DNA: TGTGCCAGCAGTTTATCGCATCAGGGCCAGCCCCAGCATTTT

J: TRBJ1-2
size: once
V: TRBV5-1
D: -
CDR3: CASSPTGGIIDGYTF
DNA: TGCGCCAGCAGCCCCACGGGGGGGATTATAGATGGCTACACCTTC

J: TRBJ1-4
size: -
V: TRBV6-5
D: -
CDR3: CASSYNKGGREKLFF
DNA: TGTGCCAGCAGTTACAATAAGGGGGGCCGTGAAAAACTGTTTTTT

J: TRBJ1-1
size: -
V: TRBV5-8
D: -
CDR3: CASSLTGGSAEAFF
DNA: TGTGCCAGCAGCCTTACGGGAGGGAGCGCTGAAGCTTTCTTT

J: TRBJ1-1
size: -
V: TRBV7-9
D: -
CDR3: CASSLVEGTEAFF
DNA: TGTGCCAGCAGCCTTGTGGAGGGCACTGAAGCTTTCTTT

J: TRBJ2-7
size: -
V: TRBV4-1
D: -
CDR3: CASSQDRGLEQYF
DNA: TGCGCCAGCAGCCAAGATAGGGGTCTCGAGCAGTACTTC

J: TRBJ1-1
size: -
V: TRBV7-9
D: TRBD1
CDR3: CASSLVENRGGTEAFF
DNA: TGTGCCAGCAGCTTAGTGGAAAACAGGGGAGGCACTGAAGCTTTCTTT

J: TRBJ2-7
size: -
V: TRBV27
D: -
CDR3: CASSHMGASSYEQYF
DNA: TGTGCCAGCAGCCATATGGGGGCAAGCTCCTACGAGCAGTACTTC

J: TRBJ2-3
size: -
V: TRBV11-2
D: -
CDR3: CASSPDTDTQYF
DNA: TGTGCCAGCAGCCCCGACACAGATACGCAGTATTTT

J: TRBJ2-1
size: -
V: TRBV5-1
D: -
CDR3: CASSLGHLNEQFF
DNA: TGCGCCAGCAGCTTGGGACACCTCAATGAGCAGTTCTTC

J: TRBJ2-3
size: -
V: TRBV29-1
D: TRBD2
CDR3: CSVEAGGSDTQYF
DNA: TGCAGCGTTGAAGCGGGGGGATCAGATACGCAGTATTTT

J: TRBJ2-1
size: -
V: TRBV2
D: -
CDR3: CASRGVEWVYEQFF
DNA: TGTGCCAGCAGGGGGGTTGAGTGGGTCTATGAGCAGTTCTTC

J: TRBJ1-2
size: -
V: TRBV7-9
D: -
CDR3: CASSLDRGGYTF
DNA: TGTGCCAGCAGCTTAGACCGGGGTGGCTACACCTTC

J: TRBJ1-4
size: -
V: TRBV11-3
D: -
CDR3: CASSLWGRGSSEKLFF
DNA: TGTGCCAGCAGCTTATGGGGACGGGGGTCTAGCGAAAAACTGTTTTTT

J: TRBJ2-7
size: -
V: TRBV7-7
D: -
CDR3: CASSKDHSYEQYF
DNA: TGTGCCAGCAGCAAAGACCACAGTTACGAGCAGTACTTC

J: TRBJ1-5
size: many
V: TRBV19
D: -
CDR3: CATANYNQPQHF
DNA: TGTGCCACCGCTAACTACAATCAGCCCCAGCATTTT

J: TRBJ1-2
size: -
V: TRBV7-9
D: -
CDR3: CASSLEGGANYGYTF
DNA: TGTGCCAGCAGCTTAGAAGGGGGTGCTAACTATGGCTACACCTTC

J: TRBJ2-3
size: few
V: TRBV15
D: -
CDR3: CATSRSGPTDTQYF
DNA: TGTGCCACCAGCAGATCAGGGCCCACAGATACGCAGTATTTT

J: TRBJ2-7
size: -
V: TRBV13
D: -
CDR3: CASSLKAFERYF
DNA: TGTGCCAGCAGCTTAAAGGCGTTCGAGCGGTACTTC

J: TRBJ1-6
size: -
V: TRBV7-2
D: -
CDR3: CASSLSTHRLWGTNSPLHF
DNA: TGTGCCAGCAGCTTATCGACCCACCGCCTGTGGGGGACAAATTCACCCCTCCACTTT

J: TRBJ1-3
size: -
V: TRBV6-1
D: -
CDR3: CASSLLGVSGNTIYF
DNA: TGTGCCAGCAGCTTGCTCGGGGTCTCTGGAAACACCATATATTTT

J: TRBJ1-1
size: -
V: TRBV7-2
D: -
CDR3: CASSPPGNTEAFF
DNA: TGTGCCAGCAGCCCCCCGGGAAACACTGAAGCTTTCTTT

J: TRBJ2-7
size: -
V: TRBV7-2
D: -
CDR3: CASSFSGRYEQYF
DNA: TGTGCCAGCAGCTTTTCAGGTCGCTACGAGCAGTACTTC

J: TRBJ1-2
size: -
V: TRBV2
D: -
CDR3: CASSDRGSPYGYTF
DNA: TGTGCCAGCAGTGACCGAGGGAGCCCCTATGGCTACACCTTC

J: TRBJ2-1
size: -
V: TRBV4-1
D: -
CDR3: CASSQGGGVGEQFF
DNA: TGCGCCAGCAGCCAAGGAGGAGGGGTAGGGGAGCAGTTCTTC

J: TRBJ2-3
size: -
V: TRBV4-2
D: -
CDR3: CASSQEKAKGDTQYF
DNA: TGTGCCAGCAGCCAAGAGAAAGCGAAGGGAGATACGCAGTATTTT